This paragraph reports one TCR beta chain. This record belongs to a study of T cell changes during pregnancy in multiple sclerosis. The assay was immunoSEQ multiplex PCR, and TCRdb's table has in-frame clones only and misses some. The data show approximately 50,000 clones, roughly 91% seen once. The V gene lost 2 bases and the J gene lost 1 base, with 9 bases spanning the gap. This CDR3 is 14 amino acids long. Germline V gene sequence: CDR1 SGHDT, CDR2 YYEEEE. This receptor was obtained from a female donor in good health, enrolled as a control in a pregnancy study. Sample: peripheral blood, taken in the third trimester of pregnancy. V is TRBV5-6 and J is TRBJ1-1; D is unclear. CDR3 in amino acids: CASSFGSGNTEAFF. The CDR3 DNA reads as TGTGCCAGCAGCTTTGGGTCAGGGAACACTGAAGCTTTCTTT. The full variable domain, with the rest looked up from reference TRBV5-6 and TRBJ1-1, is DAGVTQSPTHLIKTRGQQVTLRCSPKSGHDTVSWYQQALGQGPQFIFQYYEEEERQRGNFPDRFSGHQFPNYSSELNVNALLLGDSALYLCASSFGSGNTEAFFGQGTRLTVV.